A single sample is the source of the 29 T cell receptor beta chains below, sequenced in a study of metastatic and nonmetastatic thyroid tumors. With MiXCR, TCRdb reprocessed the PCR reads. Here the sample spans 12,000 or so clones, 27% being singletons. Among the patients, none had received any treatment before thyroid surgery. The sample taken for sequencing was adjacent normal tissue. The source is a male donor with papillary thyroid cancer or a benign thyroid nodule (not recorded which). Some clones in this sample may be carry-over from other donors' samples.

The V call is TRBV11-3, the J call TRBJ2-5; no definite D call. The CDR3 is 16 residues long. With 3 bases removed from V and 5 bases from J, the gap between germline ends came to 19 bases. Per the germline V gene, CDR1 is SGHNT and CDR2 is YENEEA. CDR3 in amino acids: CASSLGQVNTGETQYF. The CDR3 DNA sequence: TGTGCCAGCAGCTTGGGTCAGGTCAACACCGGGGAGACCCAGTACTTC.

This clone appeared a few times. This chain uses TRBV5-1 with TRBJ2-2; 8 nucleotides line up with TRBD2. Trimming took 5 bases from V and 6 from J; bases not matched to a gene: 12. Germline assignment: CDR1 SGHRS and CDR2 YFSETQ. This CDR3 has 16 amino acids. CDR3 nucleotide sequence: TGCGCCAGCAGTCAGGGACATAGCGGGAATCCCGGGGAGCTGTTTTTT. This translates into CASSQGHSGNPGELFF.

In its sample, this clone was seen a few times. DNA of the CDR3: TGCAGTGCTAGAAGGGACTTTAACGAGCAGTACTTC. The encoded protein is CSARRDFNEQYF. V is TRBV20-1 and J is TRBJ2-7, with D possibly being TRBD2 (6 bases). Between the trimmed V and J ends, which lost 2 bases and 5 bases, there was a span of 10 bases. The CDR3 is 12 residues long. CDR1 DFQATT and CDR2 SNEGSKA come from the germline V gene (reference sequence).

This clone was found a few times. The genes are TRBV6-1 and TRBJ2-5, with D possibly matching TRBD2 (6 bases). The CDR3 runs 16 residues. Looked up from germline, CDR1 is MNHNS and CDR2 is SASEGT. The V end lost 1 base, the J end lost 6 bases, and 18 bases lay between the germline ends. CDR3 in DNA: TGTGCCAGCAGTGAAGGTCGGGACTTGCGGTCTCAGACCCAGTACTTC. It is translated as CASSEGRDLRSQTQYF.

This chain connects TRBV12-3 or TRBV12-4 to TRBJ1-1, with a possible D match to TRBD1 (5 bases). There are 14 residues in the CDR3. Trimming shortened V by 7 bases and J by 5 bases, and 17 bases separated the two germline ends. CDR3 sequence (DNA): TGTGCCAGCACCATGCGTGGGGAGGGGACTGAAGCTTTCTTT. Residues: CASTMRGEGTEAFF.

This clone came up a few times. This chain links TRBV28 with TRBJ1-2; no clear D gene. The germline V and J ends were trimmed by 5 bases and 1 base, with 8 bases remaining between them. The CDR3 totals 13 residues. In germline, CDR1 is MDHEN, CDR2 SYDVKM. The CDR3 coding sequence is TGTGCCAGCAGTCTGGCACGTAACTATGGCTACACCTTC. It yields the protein CASSLARNYGYTF.

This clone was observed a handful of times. In DNA form, the CDR3 reads TGTGCCAGCCAGGACAACTCCTACGAGCAGTACTTC. Its protein is CASQDNSYEQYF. The rearrangement links TRBV19 to TRBJ2-7, with a possible D match to TRBD1 (5 bases). V was shortened by 9 bases and J by 0 bases, with 9 bases between the two germline ends. CDR3 length: 12 residues. From germline, CDR1 is LNHDA and CDR2 SQIVND (reference sequence).

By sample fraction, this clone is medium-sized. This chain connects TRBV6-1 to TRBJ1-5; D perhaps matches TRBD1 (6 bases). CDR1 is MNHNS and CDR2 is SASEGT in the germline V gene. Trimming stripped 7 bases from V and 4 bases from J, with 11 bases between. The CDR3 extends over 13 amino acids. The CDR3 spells CASIDRGNQPQHF. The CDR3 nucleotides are TGTGCCAGCATTGATAGGGGGAATCAGCCCCAGCATTTT.

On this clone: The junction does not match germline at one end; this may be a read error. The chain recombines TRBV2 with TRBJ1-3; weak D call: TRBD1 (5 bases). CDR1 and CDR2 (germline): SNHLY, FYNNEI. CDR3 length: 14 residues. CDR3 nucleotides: TGTGCCAGAAATACAGGCGACTCAGGAAACACCATAGATTTT. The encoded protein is CARNTGDSGNTIDF.

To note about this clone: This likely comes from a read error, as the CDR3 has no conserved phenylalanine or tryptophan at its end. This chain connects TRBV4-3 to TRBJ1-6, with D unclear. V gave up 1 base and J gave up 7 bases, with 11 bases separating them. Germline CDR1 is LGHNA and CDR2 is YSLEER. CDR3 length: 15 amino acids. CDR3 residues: CASSQGNVGNSPLHL. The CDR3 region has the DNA TGCGCCAGCAGCCAAGGAAACGTGGGCAATTCACCCCTCCACCTT.

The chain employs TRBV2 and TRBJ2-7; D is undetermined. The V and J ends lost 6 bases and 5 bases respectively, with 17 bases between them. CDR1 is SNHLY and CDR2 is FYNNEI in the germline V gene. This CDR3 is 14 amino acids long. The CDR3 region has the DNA TGTGCCAGCAGGATTCAGCAGGTCAGCCACGAGCAGTACTTC. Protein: CASRIQQVSHEQYF.

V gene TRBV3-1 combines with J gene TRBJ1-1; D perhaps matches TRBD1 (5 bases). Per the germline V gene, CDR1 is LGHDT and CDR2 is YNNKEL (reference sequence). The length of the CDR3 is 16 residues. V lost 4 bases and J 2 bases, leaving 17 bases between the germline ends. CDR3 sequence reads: CASSPTMSGSNTEAFF. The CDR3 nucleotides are TGTGCCAGCAGCCCGACCATGTCAGGGTCCAACACTGAAGCTTTCTTT.

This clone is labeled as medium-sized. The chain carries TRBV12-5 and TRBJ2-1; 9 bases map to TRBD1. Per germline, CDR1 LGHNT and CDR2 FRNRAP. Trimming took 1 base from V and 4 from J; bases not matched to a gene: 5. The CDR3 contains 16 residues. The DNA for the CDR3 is TGTGCTAGTGGTTTGGGACAGGGGGAGGGATACAATGAGCAGTTCTTC. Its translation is CASGLGQGEGYNEQFF.

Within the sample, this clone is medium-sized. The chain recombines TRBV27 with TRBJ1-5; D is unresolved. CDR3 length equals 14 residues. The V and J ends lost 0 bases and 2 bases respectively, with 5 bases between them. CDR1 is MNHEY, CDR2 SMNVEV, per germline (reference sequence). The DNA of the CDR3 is TGTGCCAGCAGTTTATCCCCGGGCAATCAGCCCCAGCATTTT. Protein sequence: CASSLSPGNQPQHF.

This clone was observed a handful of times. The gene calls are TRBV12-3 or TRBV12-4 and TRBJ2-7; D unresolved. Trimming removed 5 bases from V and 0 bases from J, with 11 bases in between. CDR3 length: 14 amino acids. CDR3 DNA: TGTGCCAGCAGTGGTAGGTCCAGCTCCTACGAGCAGTACTTC. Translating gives CASSGRSSSYEQYF.

CDR3 DNA sequence: TGCAGTGCAAGACAATTAGTCTCCTATAATTCACCCCTCCACTTT. This sequence encodes CSARQLVSYNSPLHF. The chain links TRBV20-1 to TRBJ1-6; no clear D. V lost 6 bases and J 0 bases, leaving 12 bases between the germline ends. CDR1 is DFQATT and CDR2 is SNEGSKA in the germline V gene (reference sequence). This CDR3 spans 15 amino acids.

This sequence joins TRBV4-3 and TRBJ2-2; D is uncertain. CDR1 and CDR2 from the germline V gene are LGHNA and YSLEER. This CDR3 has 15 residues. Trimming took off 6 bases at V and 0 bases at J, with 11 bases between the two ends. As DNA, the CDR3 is TGCGCCAGCAGACTAAGTGTCACGAACACCGGGGAGCTGTTTTTT. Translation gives CASRLSVTNTGELFF.

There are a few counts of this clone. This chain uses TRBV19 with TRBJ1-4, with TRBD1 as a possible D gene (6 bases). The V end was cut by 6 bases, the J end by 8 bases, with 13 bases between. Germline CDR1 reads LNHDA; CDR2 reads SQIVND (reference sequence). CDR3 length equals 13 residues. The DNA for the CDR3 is TGTGCCAGTAGCCCCTCGGGGGCCGAAAAACTGTTTTTT. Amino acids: CASSPSGAEKLFF. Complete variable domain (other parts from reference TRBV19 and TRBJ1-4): DGGITQSPKYLFRKEGQNVTLSCEQNLNHDAMYWYRQDPGQGLRLIYYSQIVNDFQKGDIAEGYSVSREKKESFPLTVTSAQKNPTAFYLCASSPSGAEKLFFGSGTQLSVL.

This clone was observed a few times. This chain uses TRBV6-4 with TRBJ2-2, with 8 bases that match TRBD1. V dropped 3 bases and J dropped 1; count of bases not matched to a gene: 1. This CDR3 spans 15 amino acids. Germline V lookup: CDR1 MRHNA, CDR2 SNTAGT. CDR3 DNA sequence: TGTGCCAGCAGTGAGGGGACAGGGAACACCGGGGAGCTGTTTTTT. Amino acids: CASSEGTGNTGELFF.

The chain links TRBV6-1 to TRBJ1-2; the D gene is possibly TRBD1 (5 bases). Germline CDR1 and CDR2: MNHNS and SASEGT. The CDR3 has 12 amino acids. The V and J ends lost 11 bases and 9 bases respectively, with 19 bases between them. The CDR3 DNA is TGTGCCGCCACGTCTTCCCGACAGAGCTACACCTTC. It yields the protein CAATSSRQSYTF.

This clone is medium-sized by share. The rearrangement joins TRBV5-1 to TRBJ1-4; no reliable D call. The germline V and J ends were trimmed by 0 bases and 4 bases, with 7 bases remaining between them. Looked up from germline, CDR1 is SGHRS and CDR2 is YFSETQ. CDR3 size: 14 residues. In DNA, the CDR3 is TGCGCCAGCAGCTTGGCGACGGTTAATGAAAAACTGTTTTTT. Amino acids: CASSLATVNEKLFF.

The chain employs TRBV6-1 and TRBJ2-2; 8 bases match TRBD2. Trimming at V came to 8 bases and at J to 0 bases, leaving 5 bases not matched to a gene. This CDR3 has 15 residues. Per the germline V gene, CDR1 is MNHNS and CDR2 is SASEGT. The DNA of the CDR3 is TGTGCCAGCGGACTAGCCCTAACGAACACCGGGGAGCTGTTTTTT. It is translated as CASGLALTNTGELFF.

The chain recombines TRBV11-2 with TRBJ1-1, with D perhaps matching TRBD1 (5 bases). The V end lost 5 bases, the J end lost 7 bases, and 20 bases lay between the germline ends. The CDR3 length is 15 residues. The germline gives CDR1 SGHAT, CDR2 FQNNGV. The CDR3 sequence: CASSPSRGSGIEAFF. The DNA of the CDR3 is TGTGCCAGCAGCCCCTCTCGGGGCTCAGGAATTGAAGCTTTCTTT.

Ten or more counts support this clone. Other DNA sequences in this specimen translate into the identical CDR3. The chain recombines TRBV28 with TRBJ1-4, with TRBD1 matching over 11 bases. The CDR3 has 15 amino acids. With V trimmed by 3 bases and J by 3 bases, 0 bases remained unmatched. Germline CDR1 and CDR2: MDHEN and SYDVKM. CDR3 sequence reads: CASSLGQGANEKLFF. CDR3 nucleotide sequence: TGTGCCAGCAGTTTGGGACAGGGGGCTAATGAAAAACTGTTTTTT.

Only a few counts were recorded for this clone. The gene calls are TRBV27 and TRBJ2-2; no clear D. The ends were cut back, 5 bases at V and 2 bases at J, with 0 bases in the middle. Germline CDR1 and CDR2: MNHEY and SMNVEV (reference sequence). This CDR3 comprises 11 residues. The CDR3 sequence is CASSNTGELFF. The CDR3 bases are TGTGCCAGCAGTAACACCGGGGAGCTGTTTTTT.

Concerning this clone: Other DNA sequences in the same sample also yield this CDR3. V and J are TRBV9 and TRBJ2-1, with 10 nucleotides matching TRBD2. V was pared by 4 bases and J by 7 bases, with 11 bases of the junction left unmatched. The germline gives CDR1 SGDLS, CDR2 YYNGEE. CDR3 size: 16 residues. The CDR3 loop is CASSSRTSGVRNEQFF. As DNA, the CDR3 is TGTGCCAGCAGCTCCAGGACTAGCGGTGTTAGGAATGAGCAGTTCTTC.

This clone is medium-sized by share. Here the CDR3 DNA reads TGTGCCAGTAGTATAGTGCACGGGGACGAGCAGTACTTC. This sequence encodes CASSIVHGDEQYF. The chain carries TRBV19 and TRBJ2-7, with D possibly matching TRBD2 (5 bases). V shed 1 base and J shed 5 bases, with 9 bases lying between them. CDR1 is LNHDA, CDR2 SQIVND, per germline (reference sequence). There are 13 residues in the CDR3.

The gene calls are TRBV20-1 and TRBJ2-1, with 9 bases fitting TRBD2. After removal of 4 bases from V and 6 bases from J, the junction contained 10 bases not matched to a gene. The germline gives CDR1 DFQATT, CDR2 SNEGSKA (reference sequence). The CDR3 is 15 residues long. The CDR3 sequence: CSAKDLRGRANEQFF. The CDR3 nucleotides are TGCAGTGCTAAAGATCTTCGCGGGAGGGCCAATGAGCAGTTCTTC.

CDR3 bases: TGTGCCAGCAGACAATATGGGAAAGCGGGAGCCTACGAGCAGTACTTC. Amino acids: CASRQYGKAGAYEQYF. The gene calls are TRBV6-1 and TRBJ2-7, with TRBD2 identical over 8 bases. The CDR3 has 16 amino acids. Germline V gives CDR1 MNHNS, CDR2 SASEGT. The ends lost 6 bases at V and 2 bases at J; junction bases unmatched: 12.